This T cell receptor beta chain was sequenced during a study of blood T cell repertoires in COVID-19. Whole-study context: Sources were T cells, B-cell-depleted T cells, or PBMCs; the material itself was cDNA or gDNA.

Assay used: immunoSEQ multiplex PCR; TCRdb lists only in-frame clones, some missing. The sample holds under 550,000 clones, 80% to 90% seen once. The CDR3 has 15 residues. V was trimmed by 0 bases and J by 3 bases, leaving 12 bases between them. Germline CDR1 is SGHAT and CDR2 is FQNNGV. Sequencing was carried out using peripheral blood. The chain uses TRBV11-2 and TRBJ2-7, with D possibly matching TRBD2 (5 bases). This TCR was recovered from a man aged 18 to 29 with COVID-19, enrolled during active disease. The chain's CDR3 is CASSLDFGDRYEQYF. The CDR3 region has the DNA TGTGCCAGCAGCTTAGATTTCGGGGATCGCTACGAGCAGTACTTC.